This T cell receptor beta chain emerged from a study of shared T cell receptors in the human thymus. This CDR3 is 16 amino acids long. V trimming: 4 bases; J trimming: 3 bases; junction bases outside the gene matches: 10. Germline CDR1 and CDR2: SGHDT and YYEEEE. Here immunoSEQ multiplex PCR was the method, and the copy in TCRdb shows in-frame clones only, minus some. The sample records hundreds of thousands of clones, approximately 89% being singletons. These data are also associated with another study on human thymus T cells. That publication notes: Samples came from healthy Finnish infants during open corrective cardiac surgery. Biased V and J segment usage appeared in thymus and peripheral blood.

This TCR came from a boy under two years old with a congenital heart defect. Sequenced: thymocytes. The chain has TRBV5-6 and TRBJ1-1; TRBD1 agrees at 9 bases. Here the CDR3 reads CASSPKTGGRYTEAFF. In nucleotides, the CDR3 is TGTGCCAGCAGCCCCAAGACAGGGGGACGATACACTGAAGCTTTCTTT.